This TCR beta chain stems from a study of T cell responses to AZD1222 COVID-19 vaccine. Points from the study as a whole: Repertoire sampling occurred only after the peak T cell response. Mapped onto spike, vaccine-associated CD4 TCRs spanned it and were dominant at 160-218 and 743-854.

Concerning this clone: The antigen is undetermined.

TCRdb's copy holds only in-frame clones and misses some; the assay was immunoSEQ multiplex PCR. In the table there are more than 150,000 clones, just over 90% of which are singletons. V gave up 1 base and J gave up 7 bases, with 8 bases separating them. This CDR3 contains 14 residues. Germline CDR1 SEHNR, CDR2 FQNEAQ (reference sequence). This clonotype originated in an adult in good health. V usage is TRBV7-9 and J usage is TRBJ1-6; D is possibly TRBD1 (5 bases). Sequenced material: peripheral blood, taken on day 0 of AZD1222 vaccination. CDR3 bases: TGTGCCAGCAGCTTAGGGGGGGTAAATTCACCCCTCCACTTT. It codes for CASSLGGVNSPLHF.